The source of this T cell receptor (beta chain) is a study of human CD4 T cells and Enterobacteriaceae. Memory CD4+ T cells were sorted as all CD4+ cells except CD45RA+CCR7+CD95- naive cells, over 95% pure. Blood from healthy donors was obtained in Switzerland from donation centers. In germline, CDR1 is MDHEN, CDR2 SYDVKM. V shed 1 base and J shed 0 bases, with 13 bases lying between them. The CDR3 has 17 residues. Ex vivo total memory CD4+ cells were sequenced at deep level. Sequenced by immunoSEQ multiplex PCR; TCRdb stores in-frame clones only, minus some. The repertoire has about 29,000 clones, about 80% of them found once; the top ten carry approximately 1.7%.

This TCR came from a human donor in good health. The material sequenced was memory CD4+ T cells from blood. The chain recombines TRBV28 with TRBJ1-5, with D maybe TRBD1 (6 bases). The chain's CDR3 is CASSLSRGRYSNQPQHF. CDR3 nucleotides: TGTGCCAGCAGTTTATCCAGGGGTCGGTATAGCAATCAGCCCCAGCATTTT. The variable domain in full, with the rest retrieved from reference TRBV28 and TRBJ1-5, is DVKVTQSSRYLVKRTGEKVFLECVQDMDHENMFWYRQDPGLGLRLIYFSYDVKMKEKGDIPEGYSVSREKKERFSLILESASTNQTSMYLCASSLSRGRYSNQPQHFGDGTRLSIL.